One TCR beta chain is described in this entry. This clone has a single count. Its recognized antigen is unknown. No base quality values were provided; no much bigger clone lies one nucleotide off. Participants in the prospective study were aged about 18 to 100 years, lived in 20 to 25 United States geographic areas, and enrolled through a virtual design. Cohort assignment in the prospective study relied on participant-reported clinical history from a screening survey and a study questionnaire. Recovered participants in ImmuneRACE Cohort 3 were defined by two consecutive negative NP/OP PCR tests, clearance by a healthcare professional, or resolution of symptoms. In the prospective study, whole blood, serum and a nasopharyngeal or oropharyngeal swab were collected from each participant by mobile phlebotomists. Participants in the prospective study had the option to provide additional blood draws and questionnaires over a roughly two-month period. Prospective study blood samples were shipped either frozen or at room temperature before DNA extraction.

These data originate in a study of blood T cell repertoires in COVID-19 (TCRdb year 2020). The study in broad terms: The collaborator samples originated in the United States, Italy and Spain and spanned the acute and convalescent phases of COVID-19. Where available, HLA class I and class II types were taken from metadata supplied by the sample provider and were not determined by assay-based typing. Nearly every sample came with metadata listing a de-identified subject ID, COVID-19 status, age in years and sex. The samples were drawn from the first 160 participants of the ongoing ImmuneRACE study and from 1,254 subjects provided by 6 global collaborators. The repertoires were released in a freely available public database meant as a resource for research on the immune response to SARS-CoV-2. The material from the prospective study consisted of cDNA or gDNA derived from T cells, B-cell-depleted T cells, or PBMCs. Subjects who had been exposed to COVID-19, were actively infected with it, or had recovered from it provided the deeply sampled blood TCRbeta repertoires that made up the dataset. Study-level results and caveats: How much clinical and demographic metadata was included differed by source and by participant, and the metadata was provided uncurated.

CDR1 SGHAT and CDR2 FQNNGV were looked up in the germline V gene. The CDR3 contains 16 residues, cysteine and phenylalanine counted. Here the CDR3 DNA is all that survives: 48 bases in frame from base 1. V is cut back by 3 bases and J by 5 bases, with 11 bases in the junction unmatched. The immunoSEQ Assay, a bias-controlled multiplex PCR, was used to amplify TCRbeta CDR3 regions from genomic DNA. As for the authors' bioinformatics: The number of nucleated cells in each sample was estimated by amplification of reference gene primers within the assay. To quantify the absolute abundance of each unique TCRbeta CDR3 rearrangement, sequence reads were collapsed and filtered. For each sample, productive Simpson clonality was calculated as the square root of Simpson's diversity index over productive rearrangements. The clones in this table, taken by TCRdb from immuneACCESS, are in-frame only. Not every clone is retained; where verified, under half of the shortfall comes from an unresolved V gene, and the cause of the rest is unknown. That table is the source of V, J and clone size, and D and trimming were worked out from the DNA. The table for this sample lists 130,000 or so clones; about four fifths of them were counted only once. Approximately 3.5% of the sample rests with the top ten.

Sequences were obtained from PBMCs or T cells enriched from blood (not recorded which). This chain is built from TRBV11-2 and TRBJ2-5; TRBD2 matches 8 bases in the middle. The TCR comes from a woman aged 25 to 39 who had recovered from COVID-19. The DNA sequence is given as TGTGCCAGCAGCTTCGGGGGGGGAGGGCCTTTCGAGACCCAGTACTTC. The encoded protein is CASSFGGGGPFETQYF.